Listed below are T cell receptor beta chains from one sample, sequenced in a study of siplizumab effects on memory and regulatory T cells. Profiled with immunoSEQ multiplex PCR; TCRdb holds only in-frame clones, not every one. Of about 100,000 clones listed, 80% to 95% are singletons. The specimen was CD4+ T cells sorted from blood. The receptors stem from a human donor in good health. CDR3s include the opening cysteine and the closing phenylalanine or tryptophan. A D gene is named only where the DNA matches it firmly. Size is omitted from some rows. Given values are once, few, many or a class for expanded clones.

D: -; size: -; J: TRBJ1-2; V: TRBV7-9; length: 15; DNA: TGTGCCAGCAGCTCCTTAAACCGGGAGGCTTATGGCTACACCTTC; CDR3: CASSSLNREAYGYTF
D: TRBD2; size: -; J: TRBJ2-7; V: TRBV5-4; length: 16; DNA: TGTGCCAGCAGTCCCAAACCAGCGGGAGGGCCATCGGAGCAGTACTTC; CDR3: CASSPKPAGGPSEQYF
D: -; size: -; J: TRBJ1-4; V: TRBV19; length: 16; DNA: TGTGCCAGTAGTATTCGGGGGGTTGCAACTAATGAAAAACTGTTTTTT; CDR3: CASSIRGVATNEKLFF
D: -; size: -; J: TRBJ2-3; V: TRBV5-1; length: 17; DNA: TGCGCCAGCAGCTTGGGGAGCGGCGGGATGAGCACAGATACGCAGTATTTT; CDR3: CASSLGSGGMSTDTQYF
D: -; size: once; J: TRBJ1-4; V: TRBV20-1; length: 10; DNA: TGCAGTGTCCAGCATGAAAAACTGTTTTTT; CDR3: CSVQHEKLFF
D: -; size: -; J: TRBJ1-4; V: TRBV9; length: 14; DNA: TGTGCCAGCAGCCCGGGCCGGGAGGACGAAAAACTGTTTTTT; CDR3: CASSPGREDEKLFF
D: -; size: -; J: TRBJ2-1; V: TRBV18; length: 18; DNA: TGTGCCAGCTCACCAGTAAGACAGGTTACAAAGATTTACAATGAGCAGTTCTTC; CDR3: CASSPVRQVTKIYNEQFF
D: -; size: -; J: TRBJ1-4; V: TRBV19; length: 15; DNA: TGTGCCAGTAGTACCTCGGATGCAACTAATGAAAAACTGTTTTTT; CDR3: CASSTSDATNEKLFF
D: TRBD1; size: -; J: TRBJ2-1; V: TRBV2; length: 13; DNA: TGTGCCAGCACCGGGACAGGAAAAAATGAGCAGTTCTTC; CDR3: CASTGTGKNEQFF
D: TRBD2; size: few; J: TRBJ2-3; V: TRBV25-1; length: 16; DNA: TGTGCCAGCAGGCCCCTGAGCGGGAGGGAGCAGATAACGCAGTATTTT; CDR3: CASRPLSGREQITQYF
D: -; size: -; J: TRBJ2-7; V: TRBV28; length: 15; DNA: TGTGCCAGCAGTTTAGTATCTCGGACAGCCTACGAGCAGTACTTC; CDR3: CASSLVSRTAYEQYF
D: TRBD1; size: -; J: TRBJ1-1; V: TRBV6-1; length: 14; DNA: TGTGCCAGCAGTGCGACAGGGGGGAACACTGAAGCTTTCTTT; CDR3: CASSATGGNTEAFF
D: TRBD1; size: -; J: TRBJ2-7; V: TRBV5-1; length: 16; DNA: TGCGCCAGCGGCCCCTCTTTGGGGACAGGCTTCTACGAGCAGTACTTC; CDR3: CASGPSLGTGFYEQYF
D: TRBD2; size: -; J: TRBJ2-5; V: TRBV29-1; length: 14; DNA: TGCAGCGTCACCGGGACTAGCGGGAGAGAGACCCAGTACTTC; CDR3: CSVTGTSGRETQYF
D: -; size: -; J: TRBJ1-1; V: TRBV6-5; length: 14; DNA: TGTGCCAGCAGTTACGGGGGATGGAACACTGAAGCTTTCTTT; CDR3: CASSYGGWNTEAFF
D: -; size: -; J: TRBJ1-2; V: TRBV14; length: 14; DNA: TGTGCCAGCAGCCGAGAAAGGGGACCTTATGGCTACACCTTC; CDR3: CASSRERGPYGYTF
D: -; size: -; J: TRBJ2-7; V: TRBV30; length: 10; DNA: TGTGCCTTGAGCGGGCGGGAGCAGTACTTC; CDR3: CALSGREQYF
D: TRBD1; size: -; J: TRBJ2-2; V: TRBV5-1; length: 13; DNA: TGCGCCAGCAGCGGCAGGGGGCACGGGGAGCTGTTTTTT; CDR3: CASSGRGHGELFF
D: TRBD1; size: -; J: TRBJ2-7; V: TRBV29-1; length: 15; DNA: TGCAGCGTTGAAAAAGGACAGGGAGAATGGGACGAGCAGTACTTC; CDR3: CSVEKGQGEWDEQYF
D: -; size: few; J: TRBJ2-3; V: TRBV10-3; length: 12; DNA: TGTGCCATCAGCGGGAGCACAGATACGCAGTATTTT; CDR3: CAISGSTDTQYF
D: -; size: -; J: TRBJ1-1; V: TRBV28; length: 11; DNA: TGTGCCAGCGAAGGATGGACTGAAGCTTTCTTT; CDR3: CASEGWTEAFF
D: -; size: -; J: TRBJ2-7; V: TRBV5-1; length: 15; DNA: TGCGCCAGCAGCTTGGCCGGAGGGGCAGCCTACGAGCAGTACTTC; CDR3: CASSLAGGAAYEQYF
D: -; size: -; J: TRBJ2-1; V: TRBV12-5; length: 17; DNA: TGTGCTAGTGGTCTGACCCCAGGAGGAGCTAGAAACAATGAGCAGTTCTTC; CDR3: CASGLTPGGARNNEQFF
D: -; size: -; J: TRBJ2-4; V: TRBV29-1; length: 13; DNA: TGCAGCGTTGAAATGTCAGCCAAAAACATTCAGTACTTC; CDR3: CSVEMSAKNIQYF
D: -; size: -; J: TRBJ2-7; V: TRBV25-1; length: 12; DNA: TGTGCCACGCAGGGAGTTTCCTACGAGCAGTACTTC; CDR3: CATQGVSYEQYF
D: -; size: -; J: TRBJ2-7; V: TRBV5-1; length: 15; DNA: TGCGCCAGCAGTCGAAGGGCGGGTCTTAACTACGAGCAGTACTTC; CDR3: CASSRRAGLNYEQYF
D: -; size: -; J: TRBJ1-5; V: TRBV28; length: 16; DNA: TGTGCCAGCAGTTTATATGGACGGACGAGGAGGGAGCCCCAGCATTTT; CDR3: CASSLYGRTRREPQHF
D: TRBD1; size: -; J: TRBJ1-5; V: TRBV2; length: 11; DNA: TGTGCCAGCAGTGAGACAGGGGGCCGGCATTTT; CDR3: CASSETGGRHF
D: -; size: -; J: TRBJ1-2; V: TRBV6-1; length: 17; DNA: TGTGCCAGCAGTGAGTTAATAACGTGGGACATTAACTATGGCTACACCTTC; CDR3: CASSELITWDINYGYTF
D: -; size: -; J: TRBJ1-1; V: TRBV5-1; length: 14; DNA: TGCGCCAGCAGCTTACAGAGCATGAACACTGAAGCTTTCTTT; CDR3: CASSLQSMNTEAFF
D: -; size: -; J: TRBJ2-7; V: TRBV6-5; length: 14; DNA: TGTGCCAGCAGTTACGGGGAGGTCTCCTACGAGCAGTACTTC; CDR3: CASSYGEVSYEQYF
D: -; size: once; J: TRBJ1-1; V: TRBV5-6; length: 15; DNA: TGTGCCAGCAGCCCCCAGATGACAGAGAACACTGAAGCTTTCTTT; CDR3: CASSPQMTENTEAFF
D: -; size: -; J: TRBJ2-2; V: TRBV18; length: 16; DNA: TGTGCCAGCTCACCCTCGAGCCGAGCGAACACCGGGGAGCTGTTTTTT; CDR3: CASSPSSRANTGELFF
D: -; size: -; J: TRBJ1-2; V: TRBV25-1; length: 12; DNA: TGTGCCAGCAGTGAAACAGGCTATGGCTACACCTTC; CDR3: CASSETGYGYTF
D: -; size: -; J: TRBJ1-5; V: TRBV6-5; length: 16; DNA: TGTGCCAGCAGTTACTCGACCCCGTCTGATGGGCGGCCCCAGCATTTT; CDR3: CASSYSTPSDGRPQHF
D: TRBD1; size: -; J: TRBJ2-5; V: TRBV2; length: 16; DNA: TGTGCCAGCAGATCCGGGACAGGGGGGTGGGGAGAGACCCAGTACTTC; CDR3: CASRSGTGGWGETQYF
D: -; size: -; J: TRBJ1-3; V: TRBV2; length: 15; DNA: TGTGCCAGCAGTGAAGCGAGGGGCAGGGCAGACACCATATATTTT; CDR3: CASSEARGRADTIYF
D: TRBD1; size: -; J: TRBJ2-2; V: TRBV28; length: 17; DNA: TGTGCCAGCAGTCCAACCGGGACAGGGGTTAGCACCGGGGAGCTGTTTTTT; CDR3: CASSPTGTGVSTGELFF
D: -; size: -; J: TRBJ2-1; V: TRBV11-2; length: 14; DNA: TGTGCCAGCAGCTCTACGGGACTGGCCCCTGAGCAGTTCTTC; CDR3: CASSSTGLAPEQFF
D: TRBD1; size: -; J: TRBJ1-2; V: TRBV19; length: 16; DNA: TGTGCCAGTAGTATATTGATCGGGACAGGGGAATATGGCTACACCTTC; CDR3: CASSILIGTGEYGYTF
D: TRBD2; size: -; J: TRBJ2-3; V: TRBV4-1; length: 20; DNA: TGCGCCAGCAGCCAAGATCCCCCCACTAGCGGGAGGGCTTACACAGATACGCAGTATTTT; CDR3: CASSQDPPTSGRAYTDTQYF
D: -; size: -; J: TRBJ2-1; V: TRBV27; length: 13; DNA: TGTGCCAGCAGTCCCTCTCCACCTATTGAGCAGTTCTTC; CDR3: CASSPSPPIEQFF
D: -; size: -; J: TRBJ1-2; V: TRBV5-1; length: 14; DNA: TGCGCCAGCAGCTTGGAGGATGCCCCGCTTGGCTACACCTTC; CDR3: CASSLEDAPLGYTF
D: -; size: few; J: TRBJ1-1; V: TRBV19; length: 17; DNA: TGTGCCAGTAGTATATCCGTGGGGGGATATGGAAACACTGAAGCTTTCTTT; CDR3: CASSISVGGYGNTEAFF
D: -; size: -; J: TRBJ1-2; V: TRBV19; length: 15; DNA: TGTGCCAGTAGTATAGAACGACAGACTAACTATGGCTACACCTTC; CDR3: CASSIERQTNYGYTF
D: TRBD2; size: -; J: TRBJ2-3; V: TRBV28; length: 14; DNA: TGTGCCAGCAGTGGGGGAGGGTTCACAGATACGCAGTATTTT; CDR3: CASSGGGFTDTQYF
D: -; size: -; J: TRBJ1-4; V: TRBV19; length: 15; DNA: TGTGCCAGTAGTATTCCCAGAGGAGGCCATGAAAAACTGTTTTTT; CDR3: CASSIPRGGHEKLFF
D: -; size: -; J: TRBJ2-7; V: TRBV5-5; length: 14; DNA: TGTGCCAGCAGCTTGGCCCGCGCGATCTACGAGCAGTACTTC; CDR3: CASSLARAIYEQYF